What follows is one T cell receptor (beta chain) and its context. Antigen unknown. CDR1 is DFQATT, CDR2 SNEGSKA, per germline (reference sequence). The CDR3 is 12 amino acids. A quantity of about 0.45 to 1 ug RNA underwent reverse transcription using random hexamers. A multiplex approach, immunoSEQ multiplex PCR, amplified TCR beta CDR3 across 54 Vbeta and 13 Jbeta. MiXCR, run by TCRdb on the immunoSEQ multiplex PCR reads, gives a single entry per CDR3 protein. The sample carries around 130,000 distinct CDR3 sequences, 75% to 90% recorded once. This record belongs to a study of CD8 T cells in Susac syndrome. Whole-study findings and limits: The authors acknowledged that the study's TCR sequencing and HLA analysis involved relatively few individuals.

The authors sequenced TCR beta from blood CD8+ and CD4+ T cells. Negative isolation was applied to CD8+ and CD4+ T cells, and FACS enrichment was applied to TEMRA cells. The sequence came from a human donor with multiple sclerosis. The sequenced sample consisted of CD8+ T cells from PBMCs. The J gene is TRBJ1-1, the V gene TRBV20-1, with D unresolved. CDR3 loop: CSAPLENTEAFF. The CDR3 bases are TGCAGCGCGCCCTTGGAGAACACTGAAGCTTTCTTT.